This T cell receptor beta chain was profiled in a study of early T cells in non-severe SARS-CoV-2 infection. Across the study: Bulk RNA from unsorted whole blood was sequenced; chains were unpaired.

Only a few counts were recorded for this clonotype. Individually, cDNA molecules had unique molecular identifiers attached to them. Using its own MiXCR run on the 5' RACE reads, TCRdb lists one record per CDR3 protein. The sample records some 100,000 distinct CDR3 sequences, about 15% being singletons. Germline-derived CDR1 and CDR2 are KGHSH and LQKENI. The CDR3 contains 16 residues. V gave up 2 bases and J gave up 0 bases, with 11 bases separating them. The chain is built from TRBV18 and TRBJ1-3; D call uncertain. The sequenced sample consisted of whole blood. The source is an adult who was a healthcare worker with PCR-confirmed SARS-CoV-2 infection or an uninfected control (not recorded which). The CDR3 coding sequence is TGTGCCAGCTCACCATCCAGGATAAGCTCTGGAAACACCATATATTTT. Its translation: CASSPSRISSGNTIYF.